This is a list of T cell receptor beta chains from one sample in a study of T cells in Graves' hyperthyroidism and ophthalmopathy. TCRdb passed the multiplex PCR reads through MiXCR, listing each CDR3 protein once. This repertoire shows about 740,000 distinct CDR3 sequences, less than 15% found once; its top ten account for 9.5% to 13%. Sequencing was carried out using blood. The receptors here all came from a woman younger than 35 with Graves' hyperthyroidism. The CDR3 runs from the conserved cysteine through the conserved F or W. The D gene is left open where the match is weak. Only some rows state a clone size, as once, few, many or a class for expanded clones.

TRBV12-3/TRBV12-4	.	few	TRBJ2-7	TGTGCCAGCAGTTACAACAGCGAGCGAGAGCAGTACTTC	CASSYNSEREQYF
TRBV30	.	many	TRBJ1-5	TGTGCCTGGAGACAGGGAAATCAGCCCCAGCATTTT	CAWRQGNQPQHF
TRBV6-2/TRBV6-3	.	.	TRBJ1-1	TGTGCCAGCAGTTACTCGACGGGTCCCACTGAAGCTTTCTTT	CASSYSTGPTEAFF
TRBV4-2	TRBD1	few	TRBJ1-1	TGTGCCAGCAGCCAAGTTCAGGTACAGGGGCCTAACACTGAAGCTTTCTTT	CASSQVQVQGPNTEAFF
TRBV11-2	.	.	TRBJ1-1	TGTGCCAGCAGCTCCTTCGTTGGGGGGCTTAGGAACACTGAAGCTTTCTTT	CASSSFVGGLRNTEAFF
TRBV11-2	.	many	TRBJ1-4	TGTGCCAGCAGCTTAGGTGTGGTTGGAACTAATGAAAAACTGTTTTTT	CASSLGVVGTNEKLFF
TRBV12-3/TRBV12-4	TRBD1	many	TRBJ2-1	TGTGCCAGCAGTTTTGGCGGGACAGGTGAGCAGTTCTTC	CASSFGGTGEQFF
TRBV4-1	.	few	TRBJ1-1	TGCGCCAGCAGCCGGATACAGGGCCAGGGCACTGAAGCTTTCTTT	CASSRIQGQGTEAFF
TRBV6-5	.	.	TRBJ2-5	TGTGCCAGCAGTTTGGCAGGGGATCAAGAGACCCAGTACTTC	CASSLAGDQETQYF
TRBV7-2	.	few	TRBJ2-5	TGTGCCAGCAGCCCCCTCGGGACACCCGACCAAGAGACCCAGTACTTC	CASSPLGTPDQETQYF
TRBV9	.	.	TRBJ1-6	TGTGCCAGCAGCCTCCCCGAGGACGGATCCGATTCACCCCTCCACTTT	CASSLPEDGSDSPLHF
TRBV29-1	.	few	TRBJ2-7	TGCAGCGTCCGGGATTACGAGCAGTACTTC	CSVRDYEQYF
TRBV13	TRBD1	few	TRBJ2-1	TGTGCCAGCAGCTCGCGACAGGGACAATACAATGAGCAGTTCTTC	CASSSRQGQYNEQFF
TRBV20-1	TRBD2	.	TRBJ2-1	TGCAGTGCCTGGACTAGCGGGAGCTCTTATTACAATGAGCAGTTCTTC	CSAWTSGSSYYNEQFF
TRBV10-1	.	.	TRBJ2-3	TGCGCCAGCAGTGGAGCATACACAGATACGCAGTATTTT	CASSGAYTDTQYF
TRBV20-1	TRBD2	many	TRBJ2-1	TGCAGTGTCCCTAGCGGGCGCCTGTCCTACAATGAGCAGTTCTTC	CSVPSGRLSYNEQFF
TRBV7-9	TRBD2	few	TRBJ2-5	TGTGCCAGCAGCTTCGGCCCCCCGGGACTAGGGCAAGAGACCCAGTACTTC	CASSFGPPGLGQETQYF
TRBV6-4	.	.	TRBJ1-1	TGTGCCAGCAAAGACCAAGACACTTCCACTGAAGCTTTCTTT	CASKDQDTSTEAFF
TRBV14	.	.	TRBJ1-2	TGTGCCAGCAGCCAAGAAGCGGGGAGGGCTGGCTACACCTTC	CASSQEAGRAGYTF
TRBV11-2	TRBD1	many	TRBJ2-5	TGTGCCAGCAGCTTGGGGACAGGGTTTCAAGAGACCCAGTACTTC	CASSLGTGFQETQYF
TRBV29-1	TRBD2	.	TRBJ2-4	TGCAGCGTCGCGGGACTAGTGGGGGGCTTAGCCAAAAACATTCAGTACTTC	CSVAGLVGGLAKNIQYF
TRBV5-4	.	.	TRBJ2-1	TGTGCCAGCCGTTTCGGGGGAGAGAACAATGAGCAGTTCTTC	CASRFGGENNEQFF
TRBV7-9	.	.	TRBJ2-3	TGTGCCATCCATAGCACAGATACGCAGTATTTT	CAIHSTDTQYF
TRBV20-1	TRBD1	once	TRBJ2-2	TGCAGTGCTACTCGGACAGGGGGCTTCTCGGGGGAGCTGCTTTTT	CSATRTGGFSGELLF
TRBV27	.	.	TRBJ2-7	TGTGCCAGCAGTTTAAACAGCCACGAGCAGTACTTC	CASSLNSHEQYF
TRBV11-2	.	many	TRBJ1-5	TGTGCCAGCAGCTTAGATCGCGGCGGCCGGGACCAGCCCCAGCATTTT	CASSLDRGGRDQPQHF
TRBV7-9	.	.	TRBJ1-2	TGTGCCAGCAGCTTAGAAGCCAGGGGCTATGGCTACACCTTC	CASSLEARGYGYTF
TRBV11-2	TRBD1	many	TRBJ2-7	TGTGCCAGCAGTCCACACAGGGGCCCCTACGAGCAGTACTTC	CASSPHRGPYEQYF
TRBV11-2	TRBD2	many	TRBJ2-1	TGTGCCAGCAGCTTACAGGGACTAGCGGGAGTCGATGAGCAGTTCTTC	CASSLQGLAGVDEQFF
TRBV24-1	.	.	TRBJ2-3	TGTGCCACCAGTGATGCTACAGGGTTCTTAGATACGCAGTATTTT	CATSDATGFLDTQYF
TRBV4-1	.	.	TRBJ2-7	TGCGCCAGCAGCCAGACGACCGGGCCCCCCGCCTACGAGCAGTACTTC	CASSQTTGPPAYEQYF
TRBV6-1	.	many	TRBJ1-2	TGTGCCAGCAGTTCGGAATTGAATGGCTACACCTTC	CASSSELNGYTF
TRBV6-1	.	few	TRBJ1-2	TGTGCCAGTGGACAATCAGCTGTCCGAAACTATGGCTACACCTTC	CASGQSAVRNYGYTF
TRBV29-1	.	few	TRBJ1-1	TGCAGCGCCGGAGGGGGGGGCAGGGTGTGGACCAACACTGAAGCTTTCTTT	CSAGGGGRVWTNTEAFF
TRBV5-5	.	.	TRBJ2-3	TGTGTCAGCAGCTTGCCGGCGTGGAGCACAGATACGCAGTATTTT	CVSSLPAWSTDTQYF
TRBV27	.	few	TRBJ2-2	TGTGCCAGCAGTTTTTGGGGAGGTGGGGAGCTGTTTTTT	CASSFWGGGELFF
TRBV7-9	.	.	TRBJ2-1	TGTGCCAGCCGAGGCAGGGTCGGGGGAAGCTCCTACAATGAGCAGTTCTTC	CASRGRVGGSSYNEQFF
TRBV20-1	.	many	TRBJ2-5	TGCAGTTCGATATCCACACCGTACCAAGAGACCCAGTACTTC	CSSISTPYQETQYF
TRBV9	TRBD2	.	TRBJ2-1	TGTGCCAGCAGCGCGAGCGGGAGTGTATACAATGAGCAGTTCTTC	CASSASGSVYNEQFF
TRBV4-1	.	few	TRBJ2-1	TGCGCCAGCAGCCAAGAAGAAGCGGGCGCCCACAATGAGCAGTTCTTC	CASSQEEAGAHNEQFF
TRBV11-2	.	many	TRBJ2-7	TGTGCCAGCAGCTTCCTACCGGGTGTCGAGCAGTACTTC	CASSFLPGVEQYF
TRBV20-1	.	many	TRBJ1-2	TGCAGTGCTAGGCGAGACACTAACTATGGCTACACCTTC	CSARRDTNYGYTF
TRBV7-2	TRBD1	many	TRBJ2-7	TGTGCCAGCCATAGGGGACAGGCCCCCTACGAGCAGTACTTC	CASHRGQAPYEQYF
TRBV2	.	many	TRBJ2-3	TGTGCCAGCAGTGCTCTCCGAGCGAGCCGCCGGCTGGATACGCAGTATTTT	CASSALRASRRLDTQYF
TRBV18	.	many	TRBJ2-1	TGTGCCAGCTCACCACCGTTAGGGGAGTCCCCTCACAATGAGCAGTTCTTC	CASSPPLGESPHNEQFF
TRBV6-2/TRBV6-3	.	many	TRBJ1-2	TGTGCCAGCAGTTATAGAGCGACCCTTAACTATGGCTACACCTTC	CASSYRATLNYGYTF
TRBV12-3/TRBV12-4	.	.	TRBJ2-2	TGTGCCAGCAGTTACCGCCCGTCAGGCCTGGGGAACACCGGGGAGCTGTTTTTT	CASSYRPSGLGNTGELFF
TRBV5-4	.	.	TRBJ2-3	TGTGCCAGCAGCCTCGGGACTCGAGCCCGCACAGATACGCAGTATTTT	CASSLGTRARTDTQYF